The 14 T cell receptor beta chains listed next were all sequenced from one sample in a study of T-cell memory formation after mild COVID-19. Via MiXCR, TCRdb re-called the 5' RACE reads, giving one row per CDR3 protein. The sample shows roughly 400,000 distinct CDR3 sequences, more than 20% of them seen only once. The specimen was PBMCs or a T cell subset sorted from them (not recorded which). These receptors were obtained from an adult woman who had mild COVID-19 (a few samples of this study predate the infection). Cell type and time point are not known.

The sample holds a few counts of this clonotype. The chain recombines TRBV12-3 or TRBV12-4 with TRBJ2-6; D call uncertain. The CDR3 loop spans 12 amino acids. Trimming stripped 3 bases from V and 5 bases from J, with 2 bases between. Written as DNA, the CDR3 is TGTGCCAGCAGTTTCTGGGCCAACGTCCTGACTTTC. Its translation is CASSFWANVLTF.

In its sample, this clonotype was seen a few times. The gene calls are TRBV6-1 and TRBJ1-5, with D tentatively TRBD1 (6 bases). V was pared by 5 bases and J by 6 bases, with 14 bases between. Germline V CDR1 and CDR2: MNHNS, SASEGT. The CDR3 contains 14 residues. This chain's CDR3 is CASSQDSRGQPQHF. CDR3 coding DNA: TGTGCCAGCAGTCAGGACAGCCGAGGTCAGCCCCAGCATTTT.

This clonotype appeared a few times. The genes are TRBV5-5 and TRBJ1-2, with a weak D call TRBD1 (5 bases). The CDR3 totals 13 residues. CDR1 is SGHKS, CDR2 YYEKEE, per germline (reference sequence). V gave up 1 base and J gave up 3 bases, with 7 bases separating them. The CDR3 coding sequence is TGTGCCAGCAGCTTGAAACAGGACTATGGCTACACCTTC. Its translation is CASSLKQDYGYTF. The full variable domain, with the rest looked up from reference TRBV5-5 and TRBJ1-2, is DAGVTQSPTHLIKTRGQQVTLRCSPISGHKSVSWYQQVLGQGPQFIFQYYEKEERGRGNFPDRFSARQFPNYSSELNVNALLLGDSALYLCASSLKQDYGYTFGSGTRLTVV.

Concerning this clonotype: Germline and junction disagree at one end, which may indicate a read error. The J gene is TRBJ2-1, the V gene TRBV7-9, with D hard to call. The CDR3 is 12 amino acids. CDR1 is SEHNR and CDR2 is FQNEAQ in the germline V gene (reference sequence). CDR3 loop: CASSVADDEQFF. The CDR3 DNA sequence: TGTGCCAGCAGCGTAGCAGACGATGAGCAGTTCTTC.

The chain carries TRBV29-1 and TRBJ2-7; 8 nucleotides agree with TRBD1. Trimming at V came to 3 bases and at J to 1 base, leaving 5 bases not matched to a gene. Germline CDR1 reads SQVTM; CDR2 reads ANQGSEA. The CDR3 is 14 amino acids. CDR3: CSVDPGGASYEQYF. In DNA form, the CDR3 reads TGCAGCGTTGATCCAGGGGGCGCTTCCTACGAGCAGTACTTC.

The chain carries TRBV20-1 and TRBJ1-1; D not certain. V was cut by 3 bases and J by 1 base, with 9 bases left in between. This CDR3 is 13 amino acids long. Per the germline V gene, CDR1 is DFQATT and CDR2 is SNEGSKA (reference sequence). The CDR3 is CSARIRGNTEAFF. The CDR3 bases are TGCAGTGCTAGGATCCGGGGGAACACTGAAGCTTTCTTT.

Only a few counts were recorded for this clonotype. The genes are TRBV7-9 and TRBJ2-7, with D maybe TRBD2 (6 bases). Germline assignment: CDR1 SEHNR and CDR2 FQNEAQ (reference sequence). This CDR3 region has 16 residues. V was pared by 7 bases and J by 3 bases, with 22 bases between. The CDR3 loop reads CASTLEDRESGYEQYF. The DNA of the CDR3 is TGTGCCAGCACCCTAGAGGACCGGGAGTCGGGCTACGAGCAGTACTTC.

The CDR3 sequence is CASSQPDRDSTEAFF. Here the CDR3 DNA reads TGCGCCAGCAGCCAACCTGACAGGGATTCCACTGAAGCTTTCTTT. The V gene is TRBV4-1, the J gene TRBJ1-1, with TRBD1 matching over 7 bases. The germline V gene encodes CDR1 MGHRA and CDR2 YSYEKL. The J segment lost 4 bases and the V segment lost 2 bases, leaving 7 bases of the junction unmatched. The CDR3 runs 15 residues.

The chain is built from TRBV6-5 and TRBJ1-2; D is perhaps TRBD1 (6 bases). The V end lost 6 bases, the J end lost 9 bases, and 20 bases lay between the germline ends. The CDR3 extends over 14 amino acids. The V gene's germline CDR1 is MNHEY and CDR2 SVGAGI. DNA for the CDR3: TGTGCCAGCAGGCGGGGGCCTAATGACCTGCGCTACACCTTC. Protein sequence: CASRRGPNDLRYTF.

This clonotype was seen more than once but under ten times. The CDR3 loop reads CSAIKRGTSGTDTQYF. DNA for the CDR3: TGCAGTGCGATCAAACGCGGGACTAGCGGGACAGATACGCAGTATTTT. The chain joins TRBV20-1 to TRBJ2-3; TRBD2 aligns across 12 bases. Looked up from germline, CDR1 is DFQATT and CDR2 is SNEGSKA (reference sequence). After removal of 6 bases from V and 3 bases from J, the junction contained 10 bases not matched to a gene. CDR3 size: 16 residues.

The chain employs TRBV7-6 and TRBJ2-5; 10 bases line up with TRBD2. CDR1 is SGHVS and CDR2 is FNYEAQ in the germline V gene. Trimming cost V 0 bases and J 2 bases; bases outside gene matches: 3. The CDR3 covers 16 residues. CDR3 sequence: CASSLAGLAPQETQYF. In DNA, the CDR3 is TGTGCCAGCAGCTTAGCGGGACTAGCGCCTCAAGAGACCCAGTACTTC.

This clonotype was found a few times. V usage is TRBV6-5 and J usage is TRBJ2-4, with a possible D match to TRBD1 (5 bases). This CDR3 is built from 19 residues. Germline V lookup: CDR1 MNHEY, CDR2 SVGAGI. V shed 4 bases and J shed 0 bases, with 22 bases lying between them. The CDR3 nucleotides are TGTGCCAGCAGTTTCTTGCCGTCCCTAGGGGCCCTAGCCAAAAACATTCAGTACTTC. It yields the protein CASSFLPSLGALAKNIQYF.

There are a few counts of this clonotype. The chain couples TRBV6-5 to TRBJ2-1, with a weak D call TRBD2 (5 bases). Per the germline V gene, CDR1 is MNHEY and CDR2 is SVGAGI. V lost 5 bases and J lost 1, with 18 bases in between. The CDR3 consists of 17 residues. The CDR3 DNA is TGTGCCAGCAGTCATCACCGGCGGCTAGCATCCTACAATGAGCAGTTCTTC. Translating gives CASSHHRRLASYNEQFF.

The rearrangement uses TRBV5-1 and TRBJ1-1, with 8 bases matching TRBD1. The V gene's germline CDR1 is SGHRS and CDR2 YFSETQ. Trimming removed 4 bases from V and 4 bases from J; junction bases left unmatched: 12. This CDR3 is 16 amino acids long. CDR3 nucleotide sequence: TGCGCCAGCAGCATTACCCTGACAGGGGCTCTCACTGAAGCTTTCTTT. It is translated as CASSITLTGALTEAFF.